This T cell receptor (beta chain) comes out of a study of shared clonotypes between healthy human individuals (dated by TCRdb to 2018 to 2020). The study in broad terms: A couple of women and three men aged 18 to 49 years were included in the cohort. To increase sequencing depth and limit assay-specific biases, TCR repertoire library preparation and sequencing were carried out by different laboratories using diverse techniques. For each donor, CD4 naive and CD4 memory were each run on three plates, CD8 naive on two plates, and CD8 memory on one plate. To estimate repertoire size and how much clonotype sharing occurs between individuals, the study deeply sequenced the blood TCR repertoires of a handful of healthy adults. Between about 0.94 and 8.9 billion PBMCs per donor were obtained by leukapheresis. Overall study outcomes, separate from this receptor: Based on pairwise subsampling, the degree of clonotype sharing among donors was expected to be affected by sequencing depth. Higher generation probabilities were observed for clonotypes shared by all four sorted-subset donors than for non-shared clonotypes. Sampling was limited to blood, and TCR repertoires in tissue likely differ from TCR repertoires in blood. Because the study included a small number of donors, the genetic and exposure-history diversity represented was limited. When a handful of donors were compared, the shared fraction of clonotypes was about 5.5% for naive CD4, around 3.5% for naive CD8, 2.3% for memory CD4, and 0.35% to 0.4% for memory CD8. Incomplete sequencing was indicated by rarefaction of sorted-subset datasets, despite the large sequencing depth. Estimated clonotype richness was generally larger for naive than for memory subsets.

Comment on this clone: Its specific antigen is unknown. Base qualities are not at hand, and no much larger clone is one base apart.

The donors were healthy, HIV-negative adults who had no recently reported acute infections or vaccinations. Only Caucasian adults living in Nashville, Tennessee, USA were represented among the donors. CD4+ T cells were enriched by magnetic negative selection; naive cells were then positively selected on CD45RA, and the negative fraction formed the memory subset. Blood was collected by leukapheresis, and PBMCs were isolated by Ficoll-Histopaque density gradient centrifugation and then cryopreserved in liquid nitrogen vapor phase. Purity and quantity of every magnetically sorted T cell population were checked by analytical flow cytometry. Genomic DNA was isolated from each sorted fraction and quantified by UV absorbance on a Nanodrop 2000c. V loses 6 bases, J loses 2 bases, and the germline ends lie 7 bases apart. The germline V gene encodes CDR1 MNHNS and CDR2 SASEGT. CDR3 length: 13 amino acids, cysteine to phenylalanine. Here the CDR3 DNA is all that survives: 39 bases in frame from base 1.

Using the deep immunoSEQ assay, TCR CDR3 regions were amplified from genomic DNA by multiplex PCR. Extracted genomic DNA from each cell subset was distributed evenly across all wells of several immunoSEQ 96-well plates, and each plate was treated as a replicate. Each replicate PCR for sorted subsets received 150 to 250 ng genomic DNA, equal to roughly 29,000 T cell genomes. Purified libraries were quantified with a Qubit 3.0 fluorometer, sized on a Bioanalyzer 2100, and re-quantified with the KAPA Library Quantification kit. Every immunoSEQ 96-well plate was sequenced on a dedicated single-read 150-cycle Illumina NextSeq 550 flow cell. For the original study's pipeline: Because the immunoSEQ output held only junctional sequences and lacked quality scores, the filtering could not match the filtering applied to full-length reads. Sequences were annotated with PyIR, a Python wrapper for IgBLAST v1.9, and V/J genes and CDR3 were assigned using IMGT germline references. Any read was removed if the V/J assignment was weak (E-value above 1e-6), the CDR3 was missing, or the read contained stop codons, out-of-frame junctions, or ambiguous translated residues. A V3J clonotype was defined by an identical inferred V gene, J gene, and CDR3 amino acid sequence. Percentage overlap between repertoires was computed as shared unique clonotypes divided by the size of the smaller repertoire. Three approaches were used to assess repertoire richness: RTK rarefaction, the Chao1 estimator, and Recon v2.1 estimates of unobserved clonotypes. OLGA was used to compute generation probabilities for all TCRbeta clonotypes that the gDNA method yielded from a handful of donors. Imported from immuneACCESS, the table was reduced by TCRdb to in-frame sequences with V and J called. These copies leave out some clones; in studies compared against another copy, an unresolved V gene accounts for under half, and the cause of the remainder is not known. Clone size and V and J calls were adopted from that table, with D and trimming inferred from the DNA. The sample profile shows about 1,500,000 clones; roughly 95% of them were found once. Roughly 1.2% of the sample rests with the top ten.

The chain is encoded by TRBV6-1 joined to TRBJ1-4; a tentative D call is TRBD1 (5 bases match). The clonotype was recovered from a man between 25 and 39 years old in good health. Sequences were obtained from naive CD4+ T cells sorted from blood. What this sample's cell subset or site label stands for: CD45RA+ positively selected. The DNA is TGTGCCAGCAGGGGGGGGACTAATGAAAAACTGTTTTTT. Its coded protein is CASRGGTNEKLFF.